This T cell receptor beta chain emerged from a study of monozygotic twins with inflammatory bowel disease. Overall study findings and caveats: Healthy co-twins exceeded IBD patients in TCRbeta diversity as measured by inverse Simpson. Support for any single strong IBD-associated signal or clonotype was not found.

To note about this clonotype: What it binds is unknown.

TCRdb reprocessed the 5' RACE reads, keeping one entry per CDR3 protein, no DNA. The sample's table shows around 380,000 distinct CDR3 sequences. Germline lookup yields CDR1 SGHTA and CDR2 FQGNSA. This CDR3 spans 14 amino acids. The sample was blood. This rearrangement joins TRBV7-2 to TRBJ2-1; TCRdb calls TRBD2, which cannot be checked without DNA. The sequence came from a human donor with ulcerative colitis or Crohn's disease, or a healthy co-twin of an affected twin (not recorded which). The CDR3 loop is CASSLAAGRNEQFF.